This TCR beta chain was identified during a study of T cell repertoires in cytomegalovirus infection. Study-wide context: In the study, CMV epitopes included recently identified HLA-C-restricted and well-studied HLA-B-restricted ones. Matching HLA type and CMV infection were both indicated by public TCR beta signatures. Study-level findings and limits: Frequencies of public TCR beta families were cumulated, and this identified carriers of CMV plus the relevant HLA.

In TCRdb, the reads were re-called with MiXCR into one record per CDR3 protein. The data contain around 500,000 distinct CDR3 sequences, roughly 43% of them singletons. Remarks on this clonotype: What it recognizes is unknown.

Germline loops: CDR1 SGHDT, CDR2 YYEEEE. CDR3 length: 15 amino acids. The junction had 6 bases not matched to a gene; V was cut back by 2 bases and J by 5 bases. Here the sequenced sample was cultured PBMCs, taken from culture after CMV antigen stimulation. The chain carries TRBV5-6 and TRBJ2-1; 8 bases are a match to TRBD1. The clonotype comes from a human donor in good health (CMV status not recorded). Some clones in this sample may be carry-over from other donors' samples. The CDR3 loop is CASSLDRGGNNEQFF. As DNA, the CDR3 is TGTGCCAGCAGCTTAGACAGGGGCGGGAACAATGAGCAGTTCTTC.